This T cell receptor (beta chain) was recorded in a study of regulatory T cells in long-lasting Graves disease (dated by TCRdb to about 2021). Study-wide context: In the newly diagnosed Graves' disease group, patients had been taking antithyroid drugs for less than 3 months. Persistent Graves' disease patients were compared with newly diagnosed Graves' disease patients by peripheral blood TCR sequencing and RNA sequencing. TCR sequencing covered some 13 persistent and around 20 newly diagnosed Graves' disease patients, around 35 samples in total. The study took place in China and was registered as a clinical trial. Overall study outcomes, separate from this receptor: Sequencing and analysis were limited to the TCR beta chain. TRBV28, TRBJ1-2 and TRBJ2-5 were preferentially used in persistent disease, while TRBV20-1 and TRBJ2-1 were favored in newly diagnosed disease. Compared with newly diagnosed patients, patients with persistent Graves' disease had lower TCR Shannon entropy and fewer highly expanded clones, which suggests clonal expansion. The small sample size was acknowledged by the authors as a limitation that may reduce accuracy. Patients with persistent disease shared more public clonotypes (about 2,900) than newly diagnosed patients did (about 1,000). The study examined only peripheral blood because the primary lesion, thyroid tissue, could not be accessed.

Receptor amplification or capture employed multiplex PCR. Sequencing relied on an Illumina HiSeq 4000. iRepertoire HTBI primers and Arm-PCR amplification of CDR3 regions were used to construct TCR beta libraries. Before sequencing, the PCR products went through gel purification. The authors' analysis ran thus. Across samples, roughly 60 TRBV and roughly 15 TRBJ segments were identified and used for gene usage analysis of CDR3 amino acid clonotypes. Filtered high-quality paired reads were merged into contigs using COPE and FqMerger. BLAST was used to align contigs to the IMGT TRBV, TRBD and TRBJ reference genes, and CDR3 was defined following IMGT. Highly expanded clones were defined as clonotypes with a frequency above 0.1%. Shannon entropy served as the measure of repertoire diversity, while the Gini coefficient captured V-J evenness. Public clonotypes were defined as clonotypes shared by more than one individual. TCRdb trimmed public reads at Q25 via fastp, called clones via MiXCR and kept in-frame beta chains. A single entry per CDR3 protein holds the most common genes and DNA from its merged rows. The V and J calls were not made by the authors but by TCRdb's processing. The sample records hundreds of thousands of distinct CDR3 sequences, 15% to 20% of which are singletons. The ten largest clones represent around 25% of the sample.

As concerns this clonotype: Its target antigen remains unknown. Base qualities were left out, and no much larger clone turns up one base away.

The sample's time point label, decoded: newly diagnosed GD, antithyroid drugs for less than 3 months. RNA was extracted from PBMCs in TRIzol for both TCR sequencing and RNA sequencing. The diagnosis of Graves' disease was made according to American Thyroid Association guidelines. Recruitment of patients was carried out at an endocrinology department in Xi'an, China. From each patient, 8 to 10 milliliters of peripheral blood was collected into an EDTA anticoagulant tube. PBMCs were isolated by Ficoll Paque Plus density gradient separation without further T cell sorting. RNA quality was checked with an Agilent 2100 Bioanalyzer and agarose gel, and concentration with a NanoDrop 2000. CDR1 and CDR2, per the germline V gene, are MNHNS and SASEGT. V is shortened by 6 bases, J by 4 bases, and the region joining them spans 18 bases. Counted from cysteine to phenylalanine, this CDR3 has 16 amino acids. Only CDR3 DNA is held: 48 bases, read in frame from base 1.

A further study also used this sample, focusing on T cells in Graves' hyperthyroidism and ophthalmopathy. As noted in the second study: Stable Graves' hyperthyroidism was defined as the absence of progression to ophthalmopathy over 18 months of follow-up. Hyperthyroidism patients were newly diagnosed, had a disease duration of under 2 months, and were aged 18 to 65 years. Any patient with an uncontrolled infection, another autoimmune disease, pregnancy or lactation was excluded. Diagnoses relied on clinical symptoms, serum thyroxine and TRAb, thyroid ultrasound and orbital computed tomography. The TCR CDR3 was subjected to a first round of RT-PCR using the HTBI primer set and the Qiagen OneStep RT-PCR kit. Most expanded thyroid clonotypes (frequency above 0.001) were also found in blood, which suggests that blood repertoires may mirror thyroid immune responses. A model built on a 13 V-J signature distinguished ophthalmopathy from stable hyperthyroidism, reaching about 88% sensitivity and 81.08% specificity in cross-validation and 80%/75% in testing. In validation, the model predicted progression to ophthalmopathy with 55% to 71% sensitivity and approximately 72% specificity, a median of 6.5 months before onset. To identify distinguishing TCR V-J signatures, a discovery cohort of 100 or so patients was used, comprising 40 to 45 with Graves' ophthalmopathy and 57 with stable Graves' hyperthyroidism. Whether ophthalmopathy could be predicted prospectively was tested in an independent validation cohort made up of approximately 19 hyperthyroidism patients plus 17 patients who later progressed to ophthalmopathy. The 100 discovery patients were randomly split 7:3 into training and test sets. Thyroid tissue and blood T-cell repertoires from six Graves' hyperthyroidism patients were also compared in the study. Following sampling, methimazole starting at 30 mg daily was given to hyperthyroidism patients, and high-dose intravenous methylprednisolone was given to ophthalmopathy patients. A second multiplex PCR round built the libraries, followed by size selection and purification. Sequencing of the libraries was done on an Illumina HiSeq2000 using paired-end 100 bp reads. SOAPnuke was used to process the raw data, with reads discarded if the reads contained adapters or uncalled bases, had a mean Phred below 15, or lacked an exact constant-primer or identifier match. COPE v1.2.5 was used to merge high-quality paired reads, and clonotypes were defined as unique nucleotide sequences. Clonotypes were aligned to IMGT TRBV, TRBD and TRBJ reference segments using MiTCR v1.1. The analysis was restricted to V-J combinations with a frequency above 0.0001, which together covered 99.2% of the repertoires. The TCS score was defined as the ratio of F50 (clonal expansion) to E x V (chaos), calculated using BLOSUM62-based TCRdist between CDR3 peptides within each V-J. Welch's t-statistics and random forest reduced approximately 520 V-J features to fewer than 15, which were used in a naive Bayes classifier (R e1071). No statistical method was used to set the sample size in advance, and investigators knew the group allocation. TCR Vbeta CDR3 sequencing of 120 to 150 peripheral blood samples (roughly 41 ophthalmopathy, about 80 hyperthyroidism and roughly 17 progressor patients) is reported in the paper.

The clonotype was recovered from a woman aged 35-65 years with Graves disease. Donor details come from another sample of the same person, matched by shared clones. The chain is assembled from TRBV6-1 and TRBJ2-2; the D gene lacks a confident call. Specimen: peripheral blood mononuclear cells (PBMCs), collected at new diagnosis, from a patient treated with antithyroid drugs. The DNA sequence follows: TGTGCCAGCAGCCCCCTGGGCGGAATCTTCACCGGGGAGCTGTTTTTT. Its product reads: CASSPLGGIFTGELFF.